This T cell receptor beta chain was obtained from a study of blood T cell repertoires in COVID-19. Study-wide context: In each case, the material was cDNA or gDNA derived from T cells, B-cell-depleted T cells, or PBMCs.

CDR1 is SGHTA and CDR2 is FQGNSA in the germline V gene. The length of the CDR3 is 14 residues. V was shortened by 5 bases and J by 0 bases, with 11 bases between the two germline ends. Generated by immunoSEQ multiplex PCR, the TCRdb table keeps only in-frame clones and is missing some. The repertoire holds 65,000 to 95,000 clones, with approximately 91% as singletons. The rearrangement joins TRBV7-2 to TRBJ2-7; tentative D call: TRBD2 (6 bases). Material for sequencing was peripheral blood. This receptor was identified in an older man with active or convalescent COVID-19. CDR3 amino acids: CASSPGRNSYEQYF. The CDR3 DNA is TGTGCCAGCAGCCCAGGGAGGAACTCCTACGAGCAGTACTTC.